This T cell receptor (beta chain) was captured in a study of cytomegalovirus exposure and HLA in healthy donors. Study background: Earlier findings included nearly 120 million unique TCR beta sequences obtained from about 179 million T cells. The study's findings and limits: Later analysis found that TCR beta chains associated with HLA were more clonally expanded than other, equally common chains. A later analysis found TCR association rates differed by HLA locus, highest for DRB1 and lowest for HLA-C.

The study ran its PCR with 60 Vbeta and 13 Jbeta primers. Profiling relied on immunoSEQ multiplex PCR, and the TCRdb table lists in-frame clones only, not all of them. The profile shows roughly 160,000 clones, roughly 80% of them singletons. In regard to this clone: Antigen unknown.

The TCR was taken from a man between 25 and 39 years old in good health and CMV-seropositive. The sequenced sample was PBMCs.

CDR3 sequence (DNA): TGCGCCAGCAGCCAACCCACAGGGGGGCTTGAGCAGTACTTC. Its protein is CASSQPTGGLEQYF. The rearrangement joins TRBV4-1 to TRBJ2-7; 8 bases match TRBD1. CDR3 length equals 14 residues. Germline V lookup: CDR1 MGHRA, CDR2 YSYEKL. Germline trimming cut 2 bases from V and 7 bases from J; bases unmatched to any gene: 7.